This T cell receptor beta chain was captured in a study of vaccination effects on CD4 cells after COVID-19. The study's findings and limits: In people who had recovered, most post-vaccine spike-reactive clones were new vaccine-induced clones.

The method was immunoSEQ multiplex PCR; TCRdb's version includes in-frame clones alone and lacks a portion of them. The table includes 50,000 to 75,000 clones, approximately 72% detected once. Cultured cells yielded isolated CD4+ T cells after 10 days. Germline V gives CDR1 LGHDT, CDR2 YNNKEL (reference sequence). The CDR3 totals 14 residues. The V gene lost 1 base and the J gene lost 0 bases, with 4 bases spanning the gap. This clone was observed a handful of times. Its matching antigen is unknown. This TCR derives from a human donor who had a prior SARS-CoV-2 infection. The gene calls are TRBV3-1 (or the pseudogene TRBV3-2) and TRBJ1-5; the D is unclear. The sample consisted of CD4+ T cells from PBMCs cultured without peptide, taken before COVID-19 vaccination. In DNA form, the CDR3 reads TGTGCCAGCAGCCAAGGGTATAGCAATCAGCCCCAGCATTTT. It translates to CASSQGYSNQPQHF.